This entry is about one TCR beta chain. CDR1 is MNHEY and CDR2 is SVGAGI in the germline V gene. V was clipped by 9 bases and J by 3 bases; unmatched bases: 11. The CDR3 covers 15 residues. The source of the sample is a study of blood T cell repertoires in COVID-19. The method was immunoSEQ multiplex PCR; TCRdb's version includes in-frame clones alone and lacks a portion of them. The data show approximately 260,000 clones, 88% seen once. The chain is built from TRBV6-5 and TRBJ1-1; 9 bases align to TRBD1. This receptor was taken from a woman aged 40 to 50 with acute COVID-19. The sequencing input was PBMCs or T cells enriched from blood (not recorded which). The CDR3 region is CASSQGAAPDTEAFF. The CDR3 nucleotides are TGTGCCAGTTCACAGGGGGCCGCCCCGGACACTGAAGCTTTCTTT.